The rows below give T cell receptor beta chains drawn from one sample of a study of identical twins. TCRdb used MiXCR to reprocess the 5' RACE reads, holding one entry per CDR3 protein. Among approximately 590,000 distinct CDR3 sequences listed, 9% to 10% were seen once. The sample was also reused in another study, on yellow fever vaccine responses in identical twins.

The sample consisted of PBMCs. Every receptor here comes from a woman aged 18 to 35 in good health. The CDR3 runs from the conserved cysteine through the conserved F or W. A D gene is named only where the DNA matches it firmly. Size is omitted from some rows. Given values are once, few, many or a class for expanded clones.

CDR3aa: CASSFVQGGTGELFF
CDR3nt: TGTGCCAGCAGTTTTGTCCAGGGTGGGACCGGGGAGCTGTTTTTT
abundance: many
d_gene: NA
v_gene: TRBV5-1
j_gene: TRBJ2-2

CDR3aa: CASSLRVHNSGANVLTF
CDR3nt: TGTGCCAGCAGCTTAAGGGTACACAACTCTGGGGCCAACGTCCTGACTTTC
abundance: few
d_gene: NA
v_gene: TRBV7-2
j_gene: TRBJ2-6

CDR3aa: CASQVPSWGNEQFF
CDR3nt: TGTGCCAGCCAGGTTCCTTCTTGGGGCAATGAGCAGTTCTTC
abundance: many
d_gene: NA
v_gene: TRBV27
j_gene: TRBJ2-1

CDR3aa: CSATRPGQGWYSNQPQHF
CDR3nt: TGCAGTGCTACCCGACCGGGACAGGGGTGGTATAGCAATCAGCCCCAGCATTTT
abundance: NA
d_gene: TRBD1
v_gene: TRBV20-1
j_gene: TRBJ1-5

CDR3aa: CSAQGLATDTQYF
CDR3nt: TGCAGTGCCCAGGGACTAGCTACAGATACGCAGTATTTT
abundance: few
d_gene: TRBD2
v_gene: TRBV20-1
j_gene: TRBJ2-3

CDR3aa: CSVDLYNEQFF
CDR3nt: TGCAGCGTTGACCTCTACAATGAGCAGTTCTTC
abundance: NA
d_gene: NA
v_gene: TRBV29-1
j_gene: TRBJ2-1

CDR3aa: CASSYRGPEQFF
CDR3nt: TGTGCCAGCAGTTATAGGGGCCCCGAGCAGTTCTTC
abundance: NA
d_gene: NA
v_gene: TRBV6-2/TRBV6-3
j_gene: TRBJ2-1

CDR3aa: CSARVGTSGNNEQFF
CDR3nt: TGCAGTGCTAGAGTTGGGACTAGCGGCAACAATGAGCAGTTCTTC
abundance: few
d_gene: TRBD2
v_gene: TRBV20-1
j_gene: TRBJ2-1

CDR3aa: CASSASGFPMGNEQFF
CDR3nt: TGTGCCAGCAGTGCGTCAGGGTTCCCGATGGGCAATGAGCAGTTCTTC
abundance: NA
d_gene: NA
v_gene: TRBV28
j_gene: TRBJ2-1

CDR3aa: CAWRDQGFAGELFF
CDR3nt: TGTGCCTGGAGAGATCAGGGGTTTGCCGGGGAGCTGTTTTTT
abundance: NA
d_gene: NA
v_gene: TRBV30
j_gene: TRBJ2-2

CDR3aa: CSARDLTTGADTQYF
CDR3nt: TGCAGTGCTAGAGATCTGACTACCGGGGCAGATACGCAGTATTTT
abundance: NA
d_gene: NA
v_gene: TRBV20-1
j_gene: TRBJ2-3

CDR3aa: CSAPGGGAEGYLETQYF
CDR3nt: TGCAGTGCTCCTGGTGGGGGGGCGGAGGGGTACTTAGAGACCCAGTACTTC
abundance: NA
d_gene: NA
v_gene: TRBV20-1
j_gene: TRBJ2-5

CDR3aa: CASSSGLKGEQYF
CDR3nt: TGTGCCAGCAGCTCAGGACTCAAAGGCGAGCAGTACTTC
abundance: NA
d_gene: NA
v_gene: TRBV7-2
j_gene: TRBJ2-7

CDR3aa: CSVGRTPNSYEQYF
CDR3nt: TGCAGCGTTGGGAGGACACCTAACTCCTACGAGCAGTACTTC
abundance: many
d_gene: NA
v_gene: TRBV29-1
j_gene: TRBJ2-7

CDR3aa: CASSPAGAALFSYEQYF
CDR3nt: TGCGCCAGCAGCCCCGCCGGTGCAGCTCTCTTCTCCTACGAGCAGTACTTC
abundance: few
d_gene: NA
v_gene: TRBV4-3
j_gene: TRBJ2-7

CDR3aa: CASRQGAFEQYF
CDR3nt: TGTGCCAGCAGACAGGGGGCATTCGAGCAGTACTTC
abundance: many
d_gene: TRBD1
v_gene: TRBV7-8
j_gene: TRBJ2-7

CDR3aa: CASSQGQGTWVVEQFF
CDR3nt: TGTGCCAGCAGCCAAGGCCAAGGGACATGGGTCGTTGAGCAGTTCTTC
abundance: few
d_gene: NA
v_gene: TRBV4-2
j_gene: TRBJ2-1

CDR3aa: CSAGTGASYEQYF
CDR3nt: TGCAGCGCCGGGACAGGGGCTTCCTACGAGCAGTACTTC
abundance: few
d_gene: TRBD1
v_gene: TRBV29-1
j_gene: TRBJ2-7

CDR3aa: CASSATGGTEQFF
CDR3nt: TGTGCCAGCAGCGCAACAGGGGGAACTGAGCAGTTCTTC
abundance: many
d_gene: TRBD1
v_gene: TRBV7-2
j_gene: TRBJ2-1

CDR3aa: CASSVDGLAGGDSTDTQYF
CDR3nt: TGTGCCAGCAGCGTAGATGGTCTAGCGGGGGGAGATAGCACAGATACGCAGTATTTT
abundance: few
d_gene: TRBD2
v_gene: TRBV9
j_gene: TRBJ2-3

CDR3aa: CASSQEEAGAYEQYF
CDR3nt: TGCGCCAGCAGCCAAGAGGAAGCGGGGGCCTACGAGCAGTACTTC
abundance: NA
d_gene: TRBD2
v_gene: TRBV4-3
j_gene: TRBJ2-7

CDR3aa: CASSWTQNQPQHF
CDR3nt: TGTGCCAGCAGTTGGACACAGAATCAGCCCCAGCATTTT
abundance: many
d_gene: NA
v_gene: TRBV6-5
j_gene: TRBJ1-5

CDR3aa: CASTIRGAVTEAFF
CDR3nt: TGTGCCAGCACCATCCGGGGGGCAGTCACTGAAGCTTTCTTT
abundance: many
d_gene: NA
v_gene: TRBV28
j_gene: TRBJ1-1

CDR3aa: CASSPGGGKGYQETQYF
CDR3nt: TGTGCCAGCAGCCCAGGAGGCGGGAAGGGTTACCAAGAGACCCAGTACTTC
abundance: NA
d_gene: NA
v_gene: TRBV7-2
j_gene: TRBJ2-5

CDR3aa: CASSPPGLVNAGELFF
CDR3nt: TGTGCCAGCAGCCCGCCGGGACTAGTAAATGCCGGGGAGCTGTTTTTT
abundance: many
d_gene: TRBD2
v_gene: TRBV7-2
j_gene: TRBJ2-2

CDR3aa: CASSPHLLDNEQFF
CDR3nt: TGTGCCAGCAGTCCTCACTTACTCGACAATGAGCAGTTCTTC
abundance: many
d_gene: NA
v_gene: TRBV6-2/TRBV6-3
j_gene: TRBJ2-1

CDR3aa: CSARDGRGTSYNEQFF
CDR3nt: TGCAGTGCTAGAGATGGGCGGGGGACTTCCTACAATGAGCAGTTCTTC
abundance: few
d_gene: TRBD2
v_gene: TRBV20-1
j_gene: TRBJ2-1